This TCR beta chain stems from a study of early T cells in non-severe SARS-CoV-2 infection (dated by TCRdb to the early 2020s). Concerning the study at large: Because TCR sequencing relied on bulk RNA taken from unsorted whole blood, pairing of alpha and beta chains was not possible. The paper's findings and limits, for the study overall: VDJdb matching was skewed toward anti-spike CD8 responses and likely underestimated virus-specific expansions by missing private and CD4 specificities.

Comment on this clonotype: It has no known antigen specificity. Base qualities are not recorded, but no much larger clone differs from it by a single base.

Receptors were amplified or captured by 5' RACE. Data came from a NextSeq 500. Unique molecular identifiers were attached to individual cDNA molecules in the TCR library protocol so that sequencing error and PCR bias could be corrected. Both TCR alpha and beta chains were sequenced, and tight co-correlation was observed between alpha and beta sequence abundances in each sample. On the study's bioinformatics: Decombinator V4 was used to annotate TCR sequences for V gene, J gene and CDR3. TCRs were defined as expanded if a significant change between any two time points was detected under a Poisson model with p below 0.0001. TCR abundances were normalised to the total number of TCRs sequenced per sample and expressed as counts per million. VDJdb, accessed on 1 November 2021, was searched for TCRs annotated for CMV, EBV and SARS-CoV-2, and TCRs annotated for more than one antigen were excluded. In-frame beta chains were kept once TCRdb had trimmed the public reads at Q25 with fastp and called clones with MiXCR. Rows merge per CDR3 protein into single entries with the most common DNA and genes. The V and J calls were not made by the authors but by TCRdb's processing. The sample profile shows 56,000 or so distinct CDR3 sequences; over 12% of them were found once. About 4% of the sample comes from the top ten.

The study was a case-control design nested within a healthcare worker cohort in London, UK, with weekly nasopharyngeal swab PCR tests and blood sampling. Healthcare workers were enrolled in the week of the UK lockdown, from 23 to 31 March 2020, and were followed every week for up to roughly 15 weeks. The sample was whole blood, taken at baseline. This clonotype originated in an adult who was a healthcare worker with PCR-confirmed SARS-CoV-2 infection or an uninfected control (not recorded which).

The CDR3 region reads CASTTRGGASTDTQYF. Read as DNA, the sequence is TGTGCCAGTACCACCCGCGGGGGGGCGAGCACAGATACGCAGTATTTT. The chain was built from TRBV19 and TRBJ2-3; TRBD2 aligns with 9 central bases. The CDR3 has 16 amino acids, counting the end cysteine and phenylalanine. The entry retains the CDR3 DNA only, 48 bases that are in frame from base 1. V is trimmed back by 7 bases and J by 0 bases, and the junction contains 8 bases that no gene match accounts for. CDR1 and CDR2, looked up from the germline V gene (reference sequence), are LNHDA and SQIVND.